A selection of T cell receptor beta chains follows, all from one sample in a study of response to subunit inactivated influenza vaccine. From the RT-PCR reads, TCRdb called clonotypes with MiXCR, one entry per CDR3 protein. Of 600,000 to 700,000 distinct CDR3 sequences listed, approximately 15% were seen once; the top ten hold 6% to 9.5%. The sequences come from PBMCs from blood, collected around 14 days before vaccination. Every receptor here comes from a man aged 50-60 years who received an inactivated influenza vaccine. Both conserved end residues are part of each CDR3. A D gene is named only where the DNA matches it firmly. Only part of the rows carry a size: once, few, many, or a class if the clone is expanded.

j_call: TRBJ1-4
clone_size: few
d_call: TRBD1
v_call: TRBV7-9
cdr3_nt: TGTGCCAGCAGCTCGTCCGGGACAGGGATCAATGAAAAACTGTTTTTT
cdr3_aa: CASSSSGTGINEKLFF

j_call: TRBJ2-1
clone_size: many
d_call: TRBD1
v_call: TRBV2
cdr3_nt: TGTGCCAGCACCTCTGACAGGGACCACAATGAGCAGTTCTTC
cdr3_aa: CASTSDRDHNEQFF

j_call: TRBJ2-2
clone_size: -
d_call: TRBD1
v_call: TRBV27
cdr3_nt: TGTGCCAGCAGTTCAACAGGGGTTGGTTCCGGGGAGCTGTTTTTT
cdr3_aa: CASSSTGVGSGELFF

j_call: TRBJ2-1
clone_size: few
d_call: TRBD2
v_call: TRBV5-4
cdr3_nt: TGTGCCAGCAGCCGTTCCCAGCGGGAGGACCATGAGCAGTTCTTC
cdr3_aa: CASSRSQREDHEQFF

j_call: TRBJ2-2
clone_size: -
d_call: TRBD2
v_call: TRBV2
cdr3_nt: TGTGCCAGCAGAAGACTAGCGGGGCCCACCGGGGAGCTGTTTTTT
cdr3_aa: CASRRLAGPTGELFF

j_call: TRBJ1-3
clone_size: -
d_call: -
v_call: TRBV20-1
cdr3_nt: TGCAGTGCTAGTGGCGGGCGGGGAATTTCTGGAAACACCATATATTTT
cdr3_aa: CSASGGRGISGNTIYF

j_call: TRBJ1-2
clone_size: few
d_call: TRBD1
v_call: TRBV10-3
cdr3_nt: TGTGCCATCAGCGACAGGGGCCGGTACGGCTACACCTTC
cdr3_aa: CAISDRGRYGYTF

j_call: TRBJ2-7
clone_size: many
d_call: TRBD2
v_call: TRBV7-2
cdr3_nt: TGTGCCAGCAGCTTAGGTCTAGCGGGAGGGCTCAACGAGCAGTACTTC
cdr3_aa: CASSLGLAGGLNEQYF

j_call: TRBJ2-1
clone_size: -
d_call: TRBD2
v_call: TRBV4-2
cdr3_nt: TGTGCCAGCAGCCAAGATCGACTAGCGGGGGGGCTTATCTCCTACAATGAGCAGTTCTTC
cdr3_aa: CASSQDRLAGGLISYNEQFF

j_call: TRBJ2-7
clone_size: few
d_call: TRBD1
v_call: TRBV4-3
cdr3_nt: TGCGCCAGCAGCCATTCCCAGGGGGACGAGCAGTACTTC
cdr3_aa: CASSHSQGDEQYF

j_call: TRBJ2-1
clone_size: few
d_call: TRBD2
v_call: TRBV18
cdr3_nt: TGTGCCAGCTCACCAATAACTAGCGGGAGCTACAATGAGCAGTTCTTC
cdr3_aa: CASSPITSGSYNEQFF

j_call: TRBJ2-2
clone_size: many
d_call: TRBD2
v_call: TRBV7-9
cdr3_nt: TGTGCCAGCAGCCCTAGCGGGAGAAGTTTTAACACCGGGGAGCTGTTTTTT
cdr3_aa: CASSPSGRSFNTGELFF

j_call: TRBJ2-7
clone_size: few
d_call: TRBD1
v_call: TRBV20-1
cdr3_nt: TGCAGTGCCAAGCTGGGGACAGGGGACCACGAGCAGTACTTC
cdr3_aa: CSAKLGTGDHEQYF

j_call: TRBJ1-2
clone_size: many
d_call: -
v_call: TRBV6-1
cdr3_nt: TGTGCCACCTTAGGGCGCGGAATCTATGGCTACACCTTC
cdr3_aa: CATLGRGIYGYTF

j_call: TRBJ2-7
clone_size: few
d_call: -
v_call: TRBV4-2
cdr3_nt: TGTGCCAGCAGCCAAAAAATGGCCTACGAGCAGTACTTC
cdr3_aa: CASSQKMAYEQYF

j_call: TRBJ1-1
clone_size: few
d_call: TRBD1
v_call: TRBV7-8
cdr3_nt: TGTGCCAGCAGCTTCCGGGACAGATACACTGAAGCTTTCTTT
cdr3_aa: CASSFRDRYTEAFF

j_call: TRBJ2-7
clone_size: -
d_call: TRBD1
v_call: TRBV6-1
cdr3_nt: TGTGCCAGCAGAGAGCCCGGGACAGGAACCCACGAGCAGTACTTC
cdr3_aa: CASREPGTGTHEQYF

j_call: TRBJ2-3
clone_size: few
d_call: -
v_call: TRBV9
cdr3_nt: TGTGCCAGCAGCGTAGGTGGGAGATTCACAGATACGCAGTATTTT
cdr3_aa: CASSVGGRFTDTQYF

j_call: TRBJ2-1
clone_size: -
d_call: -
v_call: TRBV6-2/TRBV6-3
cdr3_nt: TGTGCCAGCAGTTCTGCAGGAGGGGGTTTGGGCGAGCAGTTCTTC
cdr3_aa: CASSSAGGGLGEQFF

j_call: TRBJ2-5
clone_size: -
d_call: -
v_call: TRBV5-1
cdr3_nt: TGCGCCAGCAGCCCGTGGACACGCTCGGGGGAAGAGACCCAGTACTTC
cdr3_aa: CASSPWTRSGEETQYF

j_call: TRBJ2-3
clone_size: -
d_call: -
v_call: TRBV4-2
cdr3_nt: TGTGCCAGCAGCCAAGAGTCCTGGGGGCAAAGCGATACGCAGTATTTT
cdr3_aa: CASSQESWGQSDTQYF

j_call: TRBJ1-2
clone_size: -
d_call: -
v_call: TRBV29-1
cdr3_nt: TGCAGCGTTTCTCCAGGGCGGACCTATGGCTACACCTTC
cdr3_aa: CSVSPGRTYGYTF

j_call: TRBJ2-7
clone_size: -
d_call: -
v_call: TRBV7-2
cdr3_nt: TGTGCCAGCAGCTTAGGCCCCCGCAGGAGCTCCTACGAGCAGTACTTC
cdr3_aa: CASSLGPRRSSYEQYF

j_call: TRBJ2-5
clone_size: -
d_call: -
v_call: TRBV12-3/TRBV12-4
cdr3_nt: TGTGCCAGCAGGGACAGCGCCCCAGAGACCCAGTACTTC
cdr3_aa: CASRDSAPETQYF

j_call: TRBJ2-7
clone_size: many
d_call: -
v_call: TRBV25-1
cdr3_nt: TGTGCCAGCAGTGAAAATCACGAGCAGTACTTC
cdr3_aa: CASSENHEQYF

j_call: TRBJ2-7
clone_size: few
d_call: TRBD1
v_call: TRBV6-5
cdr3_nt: TGTGCCAGCAGTTACTTCGGGACAGACTTAGGCTACGAGCAGTACTTC
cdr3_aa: CASSYFGTDLGYEQYF

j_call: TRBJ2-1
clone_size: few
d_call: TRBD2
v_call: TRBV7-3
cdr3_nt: TGTGCCAGCAGCTTAGAACTAGCGGGAGTGAAGGAGCAGTTCTTC
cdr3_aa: CASSLELAGVKEQFF

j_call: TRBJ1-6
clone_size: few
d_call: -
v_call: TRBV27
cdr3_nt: TGTGCCAGCAGTCCACACCAACTCGAGAAGCGGGCTAATTCACCCCTCCACTTT
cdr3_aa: CASSPHQLEKRANSPLHF